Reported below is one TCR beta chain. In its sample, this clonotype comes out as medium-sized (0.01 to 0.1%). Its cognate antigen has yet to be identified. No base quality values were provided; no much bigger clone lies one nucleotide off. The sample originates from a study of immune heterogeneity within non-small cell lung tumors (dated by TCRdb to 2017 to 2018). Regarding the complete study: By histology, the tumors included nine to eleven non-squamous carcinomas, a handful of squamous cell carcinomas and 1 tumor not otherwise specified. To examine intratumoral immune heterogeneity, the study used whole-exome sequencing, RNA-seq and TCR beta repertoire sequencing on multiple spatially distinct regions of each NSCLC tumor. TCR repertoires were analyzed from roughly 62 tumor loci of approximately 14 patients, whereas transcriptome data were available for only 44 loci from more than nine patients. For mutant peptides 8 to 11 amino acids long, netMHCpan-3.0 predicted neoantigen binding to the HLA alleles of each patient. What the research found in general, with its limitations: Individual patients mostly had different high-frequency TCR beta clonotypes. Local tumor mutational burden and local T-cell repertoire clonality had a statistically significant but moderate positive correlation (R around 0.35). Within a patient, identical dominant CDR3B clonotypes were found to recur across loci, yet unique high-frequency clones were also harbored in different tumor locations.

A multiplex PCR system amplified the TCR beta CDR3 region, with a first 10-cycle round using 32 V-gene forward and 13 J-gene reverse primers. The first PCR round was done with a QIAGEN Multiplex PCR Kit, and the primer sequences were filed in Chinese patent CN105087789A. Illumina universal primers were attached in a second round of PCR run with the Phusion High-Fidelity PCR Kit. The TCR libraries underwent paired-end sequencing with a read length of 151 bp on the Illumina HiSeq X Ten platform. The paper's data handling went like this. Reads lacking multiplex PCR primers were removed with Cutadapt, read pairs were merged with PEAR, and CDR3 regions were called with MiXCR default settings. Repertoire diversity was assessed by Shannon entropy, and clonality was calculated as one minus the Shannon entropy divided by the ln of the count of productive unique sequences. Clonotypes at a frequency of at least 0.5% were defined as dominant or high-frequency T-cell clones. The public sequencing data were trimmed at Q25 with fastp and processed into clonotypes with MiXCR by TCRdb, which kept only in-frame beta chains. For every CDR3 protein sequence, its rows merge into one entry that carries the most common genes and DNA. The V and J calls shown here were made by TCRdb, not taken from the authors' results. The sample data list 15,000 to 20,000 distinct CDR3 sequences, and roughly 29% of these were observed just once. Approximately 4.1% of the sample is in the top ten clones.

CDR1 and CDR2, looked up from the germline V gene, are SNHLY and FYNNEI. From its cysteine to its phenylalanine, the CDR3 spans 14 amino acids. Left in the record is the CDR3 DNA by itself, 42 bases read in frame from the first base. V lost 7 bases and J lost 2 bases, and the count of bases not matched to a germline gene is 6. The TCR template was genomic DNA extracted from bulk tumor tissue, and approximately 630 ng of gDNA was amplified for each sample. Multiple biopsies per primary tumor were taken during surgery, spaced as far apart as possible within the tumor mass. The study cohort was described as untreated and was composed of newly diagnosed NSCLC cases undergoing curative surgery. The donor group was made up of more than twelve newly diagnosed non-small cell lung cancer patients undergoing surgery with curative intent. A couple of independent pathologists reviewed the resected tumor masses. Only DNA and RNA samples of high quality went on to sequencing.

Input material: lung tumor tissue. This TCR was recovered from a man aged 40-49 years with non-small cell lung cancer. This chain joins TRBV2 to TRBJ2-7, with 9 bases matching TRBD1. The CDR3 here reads CASNPRTGAYEQYF. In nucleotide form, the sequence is TGTGCCAGCAACCCTAGGACAGGGGCCTACGAGCAGTACTTC. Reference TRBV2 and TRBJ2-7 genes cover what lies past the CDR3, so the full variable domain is EPEVTQTPSHQVTQMGQEVILRCVPISNHLYFYWYRQILGQKVEFLVSFYNNEISEKSEIFDDQFSVERPDGSNFTLKIRSTKLEDSAMYFCASNPRTGAYEQYFGPGTRLTVT.